A selection of T cell receptor beta chains follows, all from one sample in a study of cytomegalovirus exposure and HLA in healthy donors. Clones were read by immunoSEQ multiplex PCR, and TCRdb kept only the in-frame ones, dropping some. The table has 80,000 to 95,000 clones, approximately 93% seen once. Sequenced input: PBMCs. The receptors shown here come from a woman aged 25 to 39 in good health and CMV-seropositive. The CDR3 runs from the conserved cysteine through the conserved F or W. Fields, in order: D gene, clone size, V gene, J gene, CDR3 length, CDR3 protein, CDR3 DNA. D genes are given only for firm matches. The size of a clone is reported for some rows only, either as once, few or many, or as a class for expanded clones.

d_gene: TRBD1; abundance: -; v_gene: TRBV7-2; j_gene: TRBJ2-7; len: 15; CDR3aa: CASSLRDRGKYEQYF; CDR3nt: TGTGCCAGCAGCTTAAGGGACAGGGGGAAATACGAGCAGTACTTC
d_gene: TRBD2; abundance: -; v_gene: TRBV10-3; j_gene: TRBJ2-2; len: 15; CDR3aa: CAIRATSGNTGELFF; CDR3nt: TGTGCCATCAGAGCGACTAGCGGCAACACCGGGGAGCTGTTTTTT
d_gene: -; abundance: -; v_gene: TRBV6-6; j_gene: TRBJ1-5; len: 15; CDR3aa: CASSYSNWGDQPQHF; CDR3nt: TGTGCCAGCAGTTACTCGAACTGGGGCGATCAGCCCCAGCATTTT
d_gene: -; abundance: -; v_gene: TRBV30; j_gene: TRBJ2-5; len: 15; CDR3aa: CAWRGGQLLQETQYF; CDR3nt: TGTGCCTGGAGGGGCGGACAGCTACTACAAGAGACCCAGTACTTC
d_gene: TRBD1; abundance: few; v_gene: TRBV6-1; j_gene: TRBJ2-7; len: 15; CDR3aa: CASSEGGQRYYEQYF; CDR3nt: TGTGCCAGCAGTGAAGGGGGACAGAGATACTACGAGCAGTACTTC
d_gene: TRBD2; abundance: few; v_gene: TRBV7-2; j_gene: TRBJ2-3; len: 17; CDR3aa: CASSSTGTGGVTDTQYF; CDR3nt: TGTGCCAGCAGCTCAACCGGCACGGGAGGAGTCACAGATACGCAGTATTTT
d_gene: TRBD2; abundance: -; v_gene: TRBV18; j_gene: TRBJ2-3; len: 17; CDR3aa: CASSGATSGSIADTQYF; CDR3nt: TGTGCCAGCTCAGGAGCAACTAGCGGGAGTATAGCAGATACGCAGTATTTT
d_gene: TRBD1; abundance: -; v_gene: TRBV27; j_gene: TRBJ1-4; len: 14; CDR3aa: CASSSGGTNEKLFF; CDR3nt: TGTGCCAGCAGCTCAGGGGGGACTAATGAAAAACTGTTTTTT
d_gene: -; abundance: -; v_gene: TRBV19; j_gene: TRBJ2-7; len: 13; CDR3aa: CASSTPRGRPDVF; CDR3nt: TGTGCCAGTAGTACCCCCAGGGGCCGACCGGATGTATTC
d_gene: TRBD2; abundance: -; v_gene: TRBV19; j_gene: TRBJ2-1; len: 12; CDR3aa: CASTLAGAEQFF; CDR3nt: TGTGCCAGTACGCTAGCGGGAGCTGAGCAGTTCTTC
d_gene: -; abundance: -; v_gene: TRBV9; j_gene: TRBJ1-1; len: 14; CDR3aa: CASSALGGATEAFF; CDR3nt: TGTGCCAGCAGCGCCCTAGGGGGAGCCACTGAAGCTTTCTTT
d_gene: TRBD1; abundance: -; v_gene: TRBV28; j_gene: TRBJ1-1; len: 13; CDR3aa: CASRRQGDTEAFF; CDR3nt: TGTGCCAGCAGGAGACAGGGCGATACTGAAGCTTTCTTT
d_gene: -; abundance: -; v_gene: TRBV19; j_gene: TRBJ2-7; len: 16; CDR3aa: CASSMVGGVSSYEQYF; CDR3nt: TGTGCCAGTAGTATGGTTGGAGGGGTAAGCTCCTACGAGCAGTACTTC
d_gene: TRBD1; abundance: -; v_gene: TRBV7-2; j_gene: TRBJ2-7; len: 17; CDR3aa: CASSLRQGAVGPYEQYF; CDR3nt: TGTGCCAGCAGCTTGAGACAGGGAGCTGTGGGACCCTACGAGCAGTACTTC
d_gene: TRBD1; abundance: -; v_gene: TRBV5-5; j_gene: TRBJ2-7; len: 18; CDR3aa: CASSPGIQGALDGREQYF; CDR3nt: TGTGCCAGCAGCCCGGGGATACAGGGGGCGCTTGACGGTCGGGAGCAGTACTTC
d_gene: -; abundance: -; v_gene: TRBV4-3; j_gene: TRBJ2-7; len: 14; CDR3aa: CASSREIAGEEQYF; CDR3nt: TGCGCCAGCAGCAGGGAGATAGCAGGTGAGGAGCAGTACTTC
d_gene: TRBD2; abundance: -; v_gene: TRBV11-2; j_gene: TRBJ2-1; len: 14; CDR3aa: CASSLGGRRNEQFF; CDR3nt: TGTGCCAGCAGCTTAGGCGGGAGACGCAATGAGCAGTTCTTC
d_gene: -; abundance: -; v_gene: TRBV10-3; j_gene: TRBJ1-5; len: 14; CDR3aa: CAISDPVSNQPQHF; CDR3nt: TGTGCCATCAGTGATCCCGTTAGCAATCAGCCCCAGCATTTT
d_gene: TRBD2; abundance: -; v_gene: TRBV19; j_gene: TRBJ2-1; len: 15; CDR3aa: CASMVSGGVYNEQFF; CDR3nt: TGTGCCAGTATGGTCTCGGGAGGGGTTTACAATGAGCAGTTCTTC
d_gene: -; abundance: -; v_gene: TRBV6-5; j_gene: TRBJ1-4; len: 14; CDR3aa: CASRTTGINEKLFF; CDR3nt: TGTGCCAGCAGAACGACAGGAATAAATGAAAAACTGTTTTTT
d_gene: -; abundance: -; v_gene: TRBV5-1; j_gene: TRBJ1-4; len: 17; CDR3aa: CASRRLTVPSTNEKLFF; CDR3nt: TGCGCCAGCAGACGATTGACAGTTCCGTCAACTAATGAAAAACTGTTTTTT
d_gene: -; abundance: -; v_gene: TRBV28; j_gene: TRBJ1-3; len: 15; CDR3aa: CASSPGVKDGNTIYF; CDR3nt: TGTGCCAGCAGCCCAGGGGTGAAGGATGGAAACACCATATATTTT
d_gene: -; abundance: -; v_gene: TRBV19; j_gene: TRBJ1-5; len: 18; CDR3aa: CASSSLLSGGKSNQPQHF; CDR3nt: TGTGCCAGTAGTAGTCTTCTTTCGGGGGGTAAGAGCAATCAGCCCCAGCATTTT
d_gene: -; abundance: once; v_gene: TRBV19; j_gene: TRBJ1-1; len: 14; CDR3aa: CASSPDTMNTEAFF; CDR3nt: TGTGCCAGTAGCCCCGACACCATGAACACTGAAGCTTTCTTT
d_gene: TRBD1; abundance: -; v_gene: TRBV5-4; j_gene: TRBJ1-2; len: 18; CDR3aa: CASSSGRDRGFRDYGYTF; CDR3nt: TGTGCCAGCAGCTCGGGTCGGGACAGGGGTTTTCGCGACTATGGCTACACCTTC
d_gene: -; abundance: -; v_gene: TRBV7-2; j_gene: TRBJ2-2; len: 15; CDR3aa: CASSLVWGATGELFF; CDR3nt: TGTGCCAGCAGCTTAGTTTGGGGCGCCACCGGGGAGCTGTTTTTT
d_gene: -; abundance: once; v_gene: TRBV5-1; j_gene: TRBJ2-5; len: 14; CDR3aa: CASSLGGVQETQYF; CDR3nt: TGCGCCAGCAGCTTGGGCGGGGTCCAAGAGACCCAGTACTTC
d_gene: TRBD1; abundance: -; v_gene: TRBV27; j_gene: TRBJ1-1; len: 15; CDR3aa: CASSLTGGRSTEAFF; CDR3nt: TGTGCCAGCAGTCTAACAGGGGGCAGGAGCACTGAAGCTTTCTTT
d_gene: -; abundance: -; v_gene: TRBV5-6; j_gene: TRBJ2-2; len: 16; CDR3aa: CASSLPEVGGTGELFF; CDR3nt: TGTGCCAGTAGCTTACCCGAGGTGGGGGGCACCGGGGAGCTGTTTTTT
d_gene: -; abundance: -; v_gene: TRBV6-5; j_gene: TRBJ1-1; len: 16; CDR3aa: CASSYQQGLLNTEAFF; CDR3nt: TGTGCCAGCAGTTACCAGCAGGGACTTTTGAACACTGAAGCTTTCTTT
d_gene: -; abundance: -; v_gene: TRBV10-3; j_gene: TRBJ2-5; len: 13; CDR3aa: CAISGGDLETQYF; CDR3nt: TGTGCCATCAGTGGTGGGGACTTAGAGACCCAGTACTTC
d_gene: -; abundance: -; v_gene: TRBV10-2; j_gene: TRBJ2-1; len: 18; CDR3aa: CASSEFPGVVGDQYEQFF; CDR3nt: TGCGCCAGCAGTGAGTTTCCGGGAGTTGTCGGAGATCAGTATGAGCAGTTCTTC
d_gene: -; abundance: -; v_gene: TRBV30; j_gene: TRBJ2-7; len: 11; CDR3aa: CVGGGTYEQYF; CDR3nt: TGCGTAGGGGGTGGAACCTACGAGCAGTACTTC
d_gene: TRBD2; abundance: -; v_gene: TRBV28; j_gene: TRBJ2-1; len: 15; CDR3aa: CASSLASGSRDEQFF; CDR3nt: TGTGCCAGCAGTTTGGCTAGCGGGTCTCGGGATGAGCAGTTCTTC
d_gene: -; abundance: -; v_gene: TRBV6-1; j_gene: TRBJ2-5; len: 15; CDR3aa: CASREQVQLRETQYF; CDR3nt: TGTGCCAGCAGAGAACAGGTTCAGCTCAGAGAGACCCAGTACTTC
d_gene: -; abundance: -; v_gene: TRBV27; j_gene: TRBJ2-1; len: 11; CDR3aa: CASVEGREQFF; CDR3nt: TGTGCCAGCGTGGAGGGAAGGGAGCAGTTCTTC
d_gene: TRBD1; abundance: -; v_gene: TRBV15; j_gene: TRBJ1-2; len: 15; CDR3aa: CATSRPGTGNHGYTF; CDR3nt: TGTGCCACCAGCAGACCCGGGACAGGTAACCATGGCTACACCTTC
d_gene: TRBD2; abundance: -; v_gene: TRBV6-5; j_gene: TRBJ2-7; len: 14; CDR3aa: CASSFQRERYEQYF; CDR3nt: TGTGCCAGCAGTTTCCAGCGGGAGAGGTACGAGCAGTACTTC
d_gene: TRBD1; abundance: -; v_gene: TRBV4-2; j_gene: TRBJ2-6; len: 15; CDR3aa: CASSPGTVGANVLTF; CDR3nt: TGTGCCAGCAGCCCCGGGACAGTCGGGGCCAACGTCCTGACTTTC
d_gene: TRBD1; abundance: -; v_gene: TRBV30; j_gene: TRBJ2-2; len: 20; CDR3aa: CAWSVQVWDRVYRETGELFF; CDR3nt: TGTGCCTGGAGTGTACAAGTTTGGGACAGGGTCTACCGGGAGACCGGGGAGCTGTTTTTT
d_gene: TRBD1; abundance: -; v_gene: TRBV29-1; j_gene: TRBJ2-7; len: 13; CDR3aa: CSVGTGQGGEQYF; CDR3nt: TGCAGCGTAGGAACCGGACAGGGAGGCGAGCAGTACTTC
d_gene: -; abundance: -; v_gene: TRBV18; j_gene: TRBJ1-2; len: 13; CDR3aa: CASSPLDSYGYTF; CDR3nt: TGTGCCAGCTCACCACTTGACAGTTATGGCTACACCTTC
d_gene: -; abundance: -; v_gene: TRBV6-5; j_gene: TRBJ1-1; len: 14; CDR3aa: CASSLAGSGPEAFF; CDR3nt: TGTGCCAGCAGTTTGGCGGGATCGGGACCTGAAGCTTTCTTT
d_gene: -; abundance: -; v_gene: TRBV18; j_gene: TRBJ1-5; len: 14; CDR3aa: CASSPPGENQPQHF; CDR3nt: TGTGCCAGCTCACCGCCCGGGGAGAATCAGCCCCAGCATTTT
d_gene: -; abundance: -; v_gene: TRBV5-1; j_gene: TRBJ2-7; len: 14; CDR3aa: CASSPGGLTLRQYF; CDR3nt: TGCGCCAGCAGCCCAGGAGGGCTGACACTCCGGCAGTACTTC
d_gene: -; abundance: -; v_gene: TRBV9; j_gene: TRBJ1-4; len: 15; CDR3aa: CASSASKGEREKLFF; CDR3nt: TGTGCCAGCAGCGCGTCAAAGGGGGAGAGGGAAAAACTGTTTTTT
d_gene: -; abundance: -; v_gene: TRBV29-1; j_gene: TRBJ1-2; len: 12; CDR3aa: CSVVQGDYGYTF; CDR3nt: TGCAGCGTTGTACAGGGAGACTATGGCTACACCTTC
d_gene: TRBD2; abundance: -; v_gene: TRBV11-2; j_gene: TRBJ2-7; len: 17; CDR3aa: CASRSGLAETSSYEQYF; CDR3nt: TGTGCCAGCAGATCGGGACTAGCGGAAACAAGCTCCTACGAGCAGTACTTC
d_gene: -; abundance: -; v_gene: TRBV6-5; j_gene: TRBJ2-1; len: 12; CDR3aa: CASRAQGNEQFF; CDR3nt: TGTGCCAGCAGGGCCCAGGGGAATGAGCAGTTCTTC
d_gene: -; abundance: -; v_gene: TRBV10-3; j_gene: TRBJ2-1; len: 13; CDR3aa: CAISDYSYNEQFF; CDR3nt: TGTGCCATCAGTGACTACTCCTACAATGAGCAGTTCTTC
d_gene: -; abundance: -; v_gene: TRBV28; j_gene: TRBJ2-5; len: 15; CDR3aa: CASRPLANLQETQYF; CDR3nt: TGTGCCAGCAGGCCACTAGCAAACCTCCAAGAGACCCAGTACTTC
d_gene: -; abundance: -; v_gene: TRBV9; j_gene: TRBJ2-2; len: 14; CDR3aa: CASSVGQNTGELFF; CDR3nt: TGTGCCAGCAGCGTAGGACAGAACACCGGGGAGCTGTTTTTT
d_gene: -; abundance: -; v_gene: TRBV18; j_gene: TRBJ1-2; len: 13; CDR3aa: CASSAERNYGYTF; CDR3nt: TGTGCCAGCTCAGCGGAAAGGAACTATGGCTACACCTTC
d_gene: TRBD1; abundance: -; v_gene: TRBV4-3; j_gene: TRBJ1-4; len: 20; CDR3aa: CASSQDLLSGQGAFNEKLFF; CDR3nt: TGCGCCAGCAGCCAAGATCTCCTATCTGGACAGGGGGCTTTTAATGAAAAACTGTTTTTT
d_gene: -; abundance: -; v_gene: TRBV10-3; j_gene: TRBJ2-5; len: 13; CDR3aa: CAISESAGETQYF; CDR3nt: TGTGCCATCAGTGAGTCGGCAGGAGAGACCCAGTACTTC